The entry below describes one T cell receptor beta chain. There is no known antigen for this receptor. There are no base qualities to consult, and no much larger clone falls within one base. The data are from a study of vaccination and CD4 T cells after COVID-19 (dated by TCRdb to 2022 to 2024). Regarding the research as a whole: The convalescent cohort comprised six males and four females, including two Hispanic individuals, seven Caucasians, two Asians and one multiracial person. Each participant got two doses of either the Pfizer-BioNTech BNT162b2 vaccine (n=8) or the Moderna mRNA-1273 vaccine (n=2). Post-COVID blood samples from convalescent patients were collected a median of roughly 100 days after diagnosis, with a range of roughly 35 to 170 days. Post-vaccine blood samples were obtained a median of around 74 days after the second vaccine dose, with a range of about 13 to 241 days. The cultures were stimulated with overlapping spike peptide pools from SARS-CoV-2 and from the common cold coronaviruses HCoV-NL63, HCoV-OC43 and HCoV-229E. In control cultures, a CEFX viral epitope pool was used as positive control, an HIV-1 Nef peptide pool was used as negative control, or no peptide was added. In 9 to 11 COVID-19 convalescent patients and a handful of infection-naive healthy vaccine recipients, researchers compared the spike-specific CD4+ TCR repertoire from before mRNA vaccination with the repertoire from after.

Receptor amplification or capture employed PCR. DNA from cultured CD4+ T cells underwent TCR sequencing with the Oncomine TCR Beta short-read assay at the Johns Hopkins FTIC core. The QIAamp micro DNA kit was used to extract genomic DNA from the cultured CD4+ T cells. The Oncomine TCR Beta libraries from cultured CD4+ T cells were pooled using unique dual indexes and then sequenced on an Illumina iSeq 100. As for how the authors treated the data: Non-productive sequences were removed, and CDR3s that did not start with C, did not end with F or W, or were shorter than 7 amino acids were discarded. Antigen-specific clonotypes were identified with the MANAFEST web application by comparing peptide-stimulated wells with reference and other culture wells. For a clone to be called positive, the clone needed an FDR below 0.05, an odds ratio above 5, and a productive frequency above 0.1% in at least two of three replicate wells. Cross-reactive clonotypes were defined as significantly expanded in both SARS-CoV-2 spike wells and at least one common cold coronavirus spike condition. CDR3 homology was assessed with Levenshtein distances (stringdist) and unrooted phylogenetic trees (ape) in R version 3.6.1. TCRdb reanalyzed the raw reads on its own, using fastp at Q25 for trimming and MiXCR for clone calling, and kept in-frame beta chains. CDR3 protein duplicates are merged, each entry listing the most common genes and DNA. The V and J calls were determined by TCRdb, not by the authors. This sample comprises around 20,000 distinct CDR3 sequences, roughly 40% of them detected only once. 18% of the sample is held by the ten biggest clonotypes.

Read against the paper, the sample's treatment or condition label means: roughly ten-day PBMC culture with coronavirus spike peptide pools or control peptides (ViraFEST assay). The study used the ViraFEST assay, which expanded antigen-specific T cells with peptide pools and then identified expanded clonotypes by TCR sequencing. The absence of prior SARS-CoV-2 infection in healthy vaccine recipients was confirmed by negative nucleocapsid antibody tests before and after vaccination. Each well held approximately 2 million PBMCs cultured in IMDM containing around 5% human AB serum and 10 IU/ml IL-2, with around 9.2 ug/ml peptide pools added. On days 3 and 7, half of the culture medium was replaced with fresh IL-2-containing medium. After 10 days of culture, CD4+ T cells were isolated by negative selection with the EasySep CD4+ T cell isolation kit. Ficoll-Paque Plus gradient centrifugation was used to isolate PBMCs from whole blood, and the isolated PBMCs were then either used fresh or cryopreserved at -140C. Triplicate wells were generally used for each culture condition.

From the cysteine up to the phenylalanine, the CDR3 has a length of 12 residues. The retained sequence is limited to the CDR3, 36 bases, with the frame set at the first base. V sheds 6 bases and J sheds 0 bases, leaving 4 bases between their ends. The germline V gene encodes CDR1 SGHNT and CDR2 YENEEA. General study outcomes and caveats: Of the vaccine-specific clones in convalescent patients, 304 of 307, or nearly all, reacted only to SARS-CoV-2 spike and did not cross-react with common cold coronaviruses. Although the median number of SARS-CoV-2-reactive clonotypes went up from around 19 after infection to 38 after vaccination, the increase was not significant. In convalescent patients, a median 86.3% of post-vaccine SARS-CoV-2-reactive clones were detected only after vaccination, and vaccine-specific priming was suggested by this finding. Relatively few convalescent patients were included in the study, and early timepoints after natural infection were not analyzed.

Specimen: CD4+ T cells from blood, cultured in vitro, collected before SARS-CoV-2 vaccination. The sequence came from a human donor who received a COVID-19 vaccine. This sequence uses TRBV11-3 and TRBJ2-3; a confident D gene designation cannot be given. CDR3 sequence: CASSISTDTQYF. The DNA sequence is TGTGCCAGCAGTATTAGCACAGATACGCAGTATTTT.